This TCR beta chain is from a study of cytomegalovirus exposure and HLA in healthy donors. Study-wide results and limits: Cytomegalovirus association was listed for 150 to 200 TCR beta chains. Analysis was carried out at a later point, and it linked a missense DCLRE1C variant to TCR beta V- and J-gene trimming.

Germline V gives CDR1 LNHDA, CDR2 SQIVND (reference sequence). CDR3 length equals 13 residues. V lost 9 bases, J lost 7 bases, and 16 bases lay in between. The primer mix had 60 Vbeta and 13 Jbeta primers. Measured with immunoSEQ multiplex PCR; TCRdb has only the in-frame clones, and not every one. This repertoire shows about 190,000 clones, 77% found once; its top ten account for roughly 2.1%. With regard to this clone: Its target is not known.

V usage is TRBV19 and J usage is TRBJ1-5; possibly TRBD1 for D (5 bases). The TCR sequence derives from a woman aged 30 to 39 in good health and CMV-seropositive. The source material was PBMCs. The CDR3 DNA sequence: TGTGCCAGCTCGGGCAGGGTGCACCAGCCCCAGCATTTT. This encodes CASSGRVHQPQHF.